These 14 T cell receptor beta chains share one sample of origin, sequenced in a study of identical twins. One entry per CDR3 protein, called by TCRdb with MiXCR from the 5' RACE reads. The table records roughly 250,000 distinct CDR3 sequences, over 12% of them present only once. The sample was memory (CD45RO+) T cells sorted from blood. The receptors originated from a woman aged 18 to 35 in good health.

A few counts support this clonotype. The rearrangement links TRBV2 to TRBJ1-1; D call uncertain. The ends were cut back, 3 bases at V and 1 base at J, with 12 bases in the middle. Germline V gene data show CDR1 as SNHLY and CDR2 as FYNNEI. This CDR3 contains 15 residues. The CDR3 here is CASSDPLQKNTEAFF. The CDR3 DNA is TGTGCCAGCAGTGACCCCCTTCAGAAGAACACTGAAGCTTTCTTT.

The chain is built from TRBV7-8 and TRBJ2-7; D remains unclear. In germline, CDR1 is SGHVS, CDR2 FQNEAQ. The CDR3 is 13 residues long. V shed 0 bases and J shed 2 bases, with 5 bases lying between them. As DNA, the CDR3 is TGTGCCAGCAGCTTAGCCCGGGCCTACGAGCAGTACTTC. It translates to CASSLARAYEQYF.

The chain carries TRBV6-1 and TRBJ1-6, with unresolved D. V lost 5 bases and J 10 bases, leaving 21 bases between the germline ends. Per the germline V gene, CDR1 is MNHNS and CDR2 is SASEGT. This CDR3 is 16 amino acids long. The chain's CDR3 is CASSPHRQVLGSPLHF. CDR3 sequence (DNA): TGTGCCAGCAGTCCCCATCGGCAGGTCCTTGGGTCACCCCTCCACTTT.

Only a few counts were recorded for this clonotype. The chain couples TRBV19 to TRBJ2-1, with D tentatively TRBD2 (5 bases). V lost 6 bases and J 0 bases, leaving 24 bases between the germline ends. CDR3 size: 19 residues. CDR1 and CDR2 from the germline V gene are LNHDA and SQIVND (reference sequence). This chain's CDR3 is CASRRGIGQSGSSYNEQFF. CDR3 DNA sequence: TGTGCCAGTAGAAGAGGGATCGGCCAATCGGGAAGCTCCTACAATGAGCAGTTCTTC.

This clonotype has just a few counts. The rearrangement joins TRBV20-1 to TRBJ2-1; 7 bases agree with TRBD2. The CDR3 length is 16 residues. J gave up 3 bases and V 3 bases, and 11 bases lay outside the gene matches. Germline V CDR1 and CDR2: DFQATT, SNEGSKA (reference sequence). The CDR3 reads CSARATPGRLYNEQFF. The CDR3 DNA follows: TGCAGTGCTAGGGCCACGCCCGGGAGGCTCTACAATGAGCAGTTCTTC.

This clonotype was seen only a few times. CDR3 sequence: CASSRLAGPYEQYF. In DNA, the CDR3 is TGTGCCAGCAGTAGACTAGCGGGACCCTACGAGCAGTACTTC. The chain links TRBV12-3 or TRBV12-4 to TRBJ2-7, with TRBD2 matching 11 bases. CDR3 length: 14 amino acids. Losses at the gene ends were 5 bases for V and 2 bases for J; bases not matched to a gene: 2.

This chain links TRBV5-6 with TRBJ2-1; 10 positions agree with TRBD2. Germline CDR1 SGHDT, CDR2 YYEEEE. Germline trimming cut 5 bases from V and 15 bases from J; bases unmatched to any gene: 8. This CDR3 has 12 residues. The CDR3 is CASRQREGQAFF. The CDR3 coding sequence is TGTGCCAGCAGGCAGCGGGAGGGCCAAGCGTTCTTC. The complete variable domain, with remaining parts taken from reference TRBV5-6 and TRBJ2-1, reads DAGVTQSPTHLIKTRGQQVTLRCSPKSGHDTVSWYQQALGQGPQFIFQYYEEEERQRGNFPDRFSGHQFPNYSSELNVNALLLGDSALYLCASRQREGQAFFGPGTRLTVL.

The CDR3 loop is CASSFGPAVLTF. As DNA, the CDR3 is TGTGCCAGCAGTTTTGGACCCGCCGTCCTGACTTTC. The chain employs TRBV12-3 or TRBV12-4 and TRBJ2-6; D remains unclear. V lost 3 bases, J lost 12 bases, and 9 bases lay in between. This CDR3 is 12 amino acids long.

This chain joins TRBV5-5 and TRBJ1-3; TRBD1 is a possible D gene (5 bases). The CDR3 totals 17 residues. The ends were cut back, 2 bases at V and 0 bases at J, with 15 bases in the middle. Germline CDR1 SGHKS, CDR2 YYEKEE (reference sequence). The CDR3 coding sequence is TGTGCCAGCAGCTTCCGGTCAGGGAGATCCTCTGGAAACACCATATATTTT. Its translation: CASSFRSGRSSGNTIYF.

V and J are TRBV6-5 and TRBJ2-2; the D is unclear. Per germline, CDR1 MNHEY and CDR2 SVGAGI. The CDR3 length is 12 residues. Trimming stripped 4 bases from V and 3 bases from J, with 3 bases between. CDR3 DNA: TGTGCCAGCAGTTGGGACACCGGGGAGCTGTTTTTT. Translated, it gives CASSWDTGELFF.

The chain links TRBV19 to TRBJ2-7, with D perhaps matching TRBD1 (7 bases). Between the trimmed V and J ends, which lost 6 bases and 9 bases, there was a span of 18 bases. The CDR3 spans 13 residues. Per germline, CDR1 LNHDA and CDR2 SQIVND (reference sequence). CDR3 residues: CASSRDSEGGQYF. The CDR3 DNA reads as TGTGCCAGTAGCAGGGACAGTGAGGGAGGGCAGTACTTC.

This clonotype was detected a few times. V is TRBV5-1 and J is TRBJ2-3, with D possibly being TRBD2 (6 bases). The germline V gene has CDR1 SGHRS and CDR2 YFSETQ. Trimming stripped 4 bases from V and 6 bases from J, with 24 bases between. This CDR3 region has 17 residues. The CDR3, as DNA: TGCGCCAGCAGCCCCCCCGTTATTGGCGGGATTATGGATACGCAGTATTTT. Protein product: CASSPPVIGGIMDTQYF.

This clonotype was seen only a few times. The chain links TRBV4-2 to TRBJ2-1; 8 positions match TRBD2. Unmatched junction bases numbered 10, after V lost 0 bases and J lost 9 bases. The CDR3 contains 16 residues. Germline V gives CDR1 LGHNA, CDR2 YNFKEQ. DNA of the CDR3: TGTGCCAGCAGCCAAGAACTCGGCGGGGGGTTCGGTGAGCAGTTCTTC. Translation gives CASSQELGGGFGEQFF.

The genes are TRBV20-1 and TRBJ2-3; maybe TRBD1 (5 bases). The CDR3 is made up of 17 amino acids. Trimming took off 0 bases at V and 1 base at J, with 17 bases between the two ends. Germline loops: CDR1 DFQATT, CDR2 SNEGSKA (reference sequence). Here the CDR3 reads CSARDTASGRGTDTQYF. CDR3 coding DNA: TGCAGTGCTAGAGATACTGCCTCGGGCAGGGGCACAGATACGCAGTATTTT.